This TCR beta chain is drawn from a study of cytotoxic CD8 clonotypes in ibrutinib-treated CLL. The method was immunoSEQ multiplex PCR; TCRdb's version includes in-frame clones alone and lacks a portion of them. The table has tens of thousands of clones, roughly 50% seen once. The CDR3 is 14 residues long. The germline V and J ends were trimmed by 5 bases and 0 bases, with 11 bases remaining between them. In germline, CDR1 is PRHDT, CDR2 FYEKMQ (reference sequence). Sequencing was performed on PBMCs, taken before ibrutinib treatment. This TCR was recovered from a human donor with chronic lymphocytic leukemia. The chain links TRBV13 to TRBJ2-7; D gene ambiguous. DNA of the CDR3: TGTGCCAGCAGCCCAGGTGGACCCTCCTACGAGCAGTACTTC. It codes for CASSPGGPSYEQYF.